The 4 T cell receptor beta chains reported below all come from one sample, sequenced in a study of T cells after yellow fever vaccination. One entry per CDR3 protein, called by TCRdb with MiXCR from the 5' RACE reads. Of 300,000 to 400,000 distinct CDR3 sequences in the sample, 8% to 10% are singletons; the top ten hold about a sixth. Sequencing used PBMCs, obtained on the day of the first yellow fever vaccination. The receptor set was obtained from a man aged 18 to 29 who received the YFV17D yellow fever vaccine.

This chain uses TRBV7-9 with TRBJ1-3; D is unresolved. The germline CDR1 and CDR2 sequences are SEHNR and FQNEAQ (reference sequence). This CDR3 spans 14 amino acids. This CDR3 reads CGPERLPSGNTIYF. The CDR3 nucleotides are TGTGGCCCCGAACGGCTGCCCTCTGGAAACACCATATATTTT.

The table lists this clonotype with a few counts. The chain couples TRBV5-1 to TRBJ2-5; TRBD2 aligns across 13 bases. Germline assignment: CDR1 SGHRS and CDR2 YFSETQ. This CDR3 contains 15 residues. The ends lost 5 bases at V and 5 bases at J; junction bases unmatched: 6. CDR3 protein: CASRRTSGGFETQYF. CDR3 nucleotide sequence: TGCGCCAGCAGGCGGACTAGCGGGGGTTTTGAGACCCAGTACTTC.

This clonotype was picked up many times. The V call is TRBV5-1, the J call TRBJ2-7; TRBD2 matches 8 bases. This CDR3 is 15 amino acids long. Germline values: CDR1 SGHRS, CDR2 YFSETQ. Trimming at V came to 2 bases and at J to 3 bases, leaving 7 bases not matched to a gene. The CDR3 nucleotides read TGCGCCAGCAGCTTTGCAGCGGGGGACATCTACGAGCAGTACTTC. Protein: CASSFAAGDIYEQYF.

The chain is built from TRBV7-2 and TRBJ2-2; 8 bases line up with TRBD1. Losses at the gene ends were 4 bases for V and 3 bases for J; bases not matched to a gene: 4. The germline CDR1 and CDR2 sequences are SGHTA and FQGNSA. The CDR3 loop spans 15 amino acids. Written as DNA, the CDR3 is TGTGCCAGCAGCTCCGGACAGGGATACACCGGGGAGCTGTTTTTT. It yields the protein CASSSGQGYTGELFF.